This TCR beta chain is drawn from a study of spatial heterogeneity in lung cancer. The overall study: Around 25 months after resection was the median timing of the follow-up PBMC samples, which were sequenced when available. The average appearance count of each unique TCR and UMI combination in raw reads was more than 9.5.

Comment on this clonotype: A much larger clone lies one base from this, so it may be a read error. Since no conserved phenylalanine or tryptophan closes the CDR3, a read error is the likely cause.

V shed 5 bases and J shed 4 bases, with 8 bases lying between them. Per the germline V gene, CDR1 is MNHEY and CDR2 is SVGAGI. This CDR3 comprises 12 residues. This sample's time point: blood at routine non-recurrence follow-up after resection. Extraction of whole RNA from tumor, nontumor lung or frozen PBMC preceded unsorted sequencing. Each TCR cDNA molecule carried a unique molecular identifier. Via MiXCR, TCRdb re-called the 5' RACE reads, giving one row per CDR3 protein. The top ten hold about 15% of the sample, which has around 120,000 distinct CDR3 sequences, approximately 12% seen once. Sequencing used PBMCs, obtained at follow-up. The TCR originated in a male donor with early-stage non-small cell lung cancer. The V and J genes are TRBV6-5 and TRBJ1-1, with D hard to call. The CDR3 region is CASSEVGTEAFS. The CDR3 DNA reads TGTGCCAGCAGTGAAGTAGGCACTGAAGCTTTCTCT.